Included here is one TCR beta chain sequence, with context. This sample was taken from a study of blood T cell repertoires in COVID-19. About the research overall: Sites across the United States, Italy and Spain contributed samples from acute and convalescent COVID-19. Sources were T cells, B-cell-depleted T cells, or PBMCs; the material itself was cDNA or gDNA.

Patients in Seattle were enrolled during active infection, then followed longitudinally. As handled by the study authors: Amplification with reference gene primers provided the estimates of nucleated cell counts. The data were produced by immunoSEQ multiplex PCR, yet TCRdb's version contains in-frame clones alone and is incomplete. V, J and clone size reflect that table, while D and trimming were determined from the DNA. This table has about 440,000 clones, around 88% appearing once. Germline CDR1 is SGHRS and CDR2 is YFSETQ. Trimming at V came to 0 bases and at J to 4 bases, leaving 6 bases not matched to a gene. The CDR3 consists of 15 residues.

The sequenced sample was peripheral blood. The TCR originated in a woman between 45 and 60 years old with COVID-19, enrolled during active disease. The rearrangement joins TRBV5-1 to TRBJ1-2; 7 bases are a match to TRBD1. Here the CDR3 reads CASSLVPGGTYGYTF. The CDR3 DNA reads as TGCGCCAGCAGCTTGGTCCCAGGGGGTACCTATGGCTACACCTTC.